The clone carrying this T cell receptor (beta chain) was recorded only once. Its matching antigen is unknown. The CDR3 contains 16 residues. Germline CDR1 and CDR2: KGHDR and SFDVKD. V was trimmed by 3 bases and J by 1 base, leaving 14 bases between them. This specimen belongs to a study of CD8+CD57+ T cells in acquired aplastic anemia. Study-wide context: The DNA of sorted CD4+ and CD8+ cells averaged approximately 2.9 ug. The average read count for CD4+ cells in healthy donors was 10 million to 11 million.

General study points: Both patients and controls carried the same twenty-nine CD8+ CDR3 sequences. Patients showed no significant difference from controls in CD8+ Simpson's diversity.

For CDR3 and TCR beta VDJ profiling, genomic DNA was the template used. TCRdb itself ran the reads through MiXCR, one entry per CDR3 protein. The sample lists 35,000 to 45,000 distinct CDR3 sequences, more than 75% occurring once. This clonotype was sampled from a human donor in good health, serving as a control. J is TRBJ2-5 and V is TRBV24-1; perhaps TRBD2 as D (6 bases). Input material: sorted CD4+, CD8+, or CD8+CD57+ T cells (not recorded which) from PBMCs. This CDR3 is CATSDPLSGAQETQYF. In DNA, the CDR3 is TGTGCCACCAGTGATCCCCTTAGCGGAGCCCAAGAGACCCAGTACTTC.